This T cell receptor beta chain was sequenced for a study of T cell repertoires in cytomegalovirus infection. Study as a whole: Indicated by public TCR beta signatures were CMV infection and matching HLA type.

As concerns this clonotype: A clone one base away is much larger, so this may be a read error. The CDR3 does not close with the conserved phenylalanine or tryptophan, likely indicating a read error.

Using its own MiXCR run on the reads, TCRdb lists one record per CDR3 protein. Here the sample spans about 740,000 distinct CDR3 sequences, about 40% being singletons. The receptor was derived from a human donor in good health (CMV status not recorded). Some clones in this sample may be carry-over from other donors' samples. Sequenced material: PBMCs.

CDR3 sequence: CASALGTSYNEQFL. In DNA, the CDR3 is TGTGCCAGCGCCCTAGGGACATCCTACAATGAGCAGTTCTTA. V gene TRBV7-8 combines with J gene TRBJ2-1; weak D call: TRBD1 (6 bases). Germline CDR1 reads SGHVS; CDR2 reads FQNEAQ. This CDR3 spans 14 amino acids. V was shortened by 8 bases and J by 1 base, with 12 bases between the two germline ends.